This T cell receptor beta chain is drawn from a study of blood T cell repertoires in COVID-19. At the level of the study: Researchers got acute and convalescent COVID-19 samples from the United States, Italy and Spain. Sources were T cells, B-cell-depleted T cells, or PBMCs; the material itself was cDNA or gDNA.

This table comes from immunoSEQ multiplex PCR, and its TCRdb copy is limited to in-frame clones, with some not included. The data show 350,000 or so clones, around 87% seen once. The germline CDR1 and CDR2 sequences are KGHSY and FQNENV. V lost 0 bases, J lost 2 bases, and 7 bases lay in between. The CDR3 totals 15 residues. The sample comprised peripheral blood. This chain uses TRBV16 with TRBJ2-2, with a tentative D call TRBD2 (5 bases). This receptor was taken from a woman aged 30 to 39 with COVID-19, enrolled during active disease. The CDR3 region has the DNA TGTGCCAGCAGCCAATCCTGGACTAACACCGGGGAGCTGTTTTTT. Translation: CASSQSWTNTGELFF. Full variable domain (remainder filled in from reference TRBV16 and TRBJ2-2): GEEVAQTPKHLVRGEGQKAKLYCAPIKGHSYVFWYQQVLKNEFKFLISFQNENVFDETGMPKERFSAKCLPNSPCSLEIQATKLEDSAVYFCASSQSWTNTGELFFGEGSRLTVL.